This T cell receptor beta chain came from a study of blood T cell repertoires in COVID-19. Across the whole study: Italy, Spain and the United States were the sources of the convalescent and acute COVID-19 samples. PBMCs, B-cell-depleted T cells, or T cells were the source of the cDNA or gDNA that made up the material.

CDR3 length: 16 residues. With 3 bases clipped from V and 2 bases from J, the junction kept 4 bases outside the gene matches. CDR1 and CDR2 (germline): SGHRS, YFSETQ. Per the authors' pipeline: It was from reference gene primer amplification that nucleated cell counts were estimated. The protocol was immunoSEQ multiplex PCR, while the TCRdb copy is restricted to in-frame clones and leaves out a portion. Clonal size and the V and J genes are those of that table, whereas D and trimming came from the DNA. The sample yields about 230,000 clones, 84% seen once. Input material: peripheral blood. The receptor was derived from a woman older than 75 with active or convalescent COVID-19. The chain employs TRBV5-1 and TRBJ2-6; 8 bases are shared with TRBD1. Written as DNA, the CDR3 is TGCGCCAGCAGCTCCAGGGGGCTGGCTGGGGCCAACGTCCTGACTTTC. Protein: CASSSRGLAGANVLTF.